A single sample is the source of the 14 T cell receptor beta chains below, sequenced in a study of blood T cell repertoires in COVID-19. This table comes from immunoSEQ multiplex PCR, and its TCRdb copy is limited to in-frame clones, with some not included. The table includes about 150,000 clones, over 65% detected once. The sample consisted of peripheral blood. These receptors came from a man of 80 years or more with acute or convalescent COVID-19.

Only a few counts were recorded for this clone. V gene TRBV5-1 combines with J gene TRBJ2-3; no firm D call. The CDR3 is 13 residues long. Germline V lookup: CDR1 SGHRS, CDR2 YFSETQ. V was clipped by 6 bases and J by 4 bases, with 12 bases between them. The CDR3 DNA sequence: TGCGCCAGCAAAAGTGAGATTGCAGATACGCAGTATTTT. This gives the protein CASKSEIADTQYF.

Here the CDR3 reads CASSPNLPGQGNTIYF. In DNA, the CDR3 is TGTGCCAGCAGCCCGAACTTACCGGGACAAGGAAACACCATATATTTT. This chain uses TRBV5-6 with TRBJ1-3, with a tentative D call TRBD1 (6 bases). V shed 4 bases and J shed 4 bases, with 18 bases lying between them. CDR3 length: 16 amino acids. Germline V gene data show CDR1 as SGHDT and CDR2 as YYEEEE.

The gene calls are TRBV18 and TRBJ1-1; possibly TRBD1 for D (6 bases). Germline CDR1 KGHSH, CDR2 LQKENI. V lost 0 bases to trimming and J lost 2 bases, with 10 bases between them. This CDR3 spans 15 amino acids. The CDR3 spells CASSPPWGRNTEAFF. CDR3 coding DNA: TGTGCCAGCTCACCACCCTGGGGGCGCAACACTGAAGCTTTCTTT.

V and J are TRBV7-8 and TRBJ1-1; a possible D gene is TRBD1 (6 bases). Germline V lookup: CDR1 SGHVS, CDR2 FQNEAQ. This CDR3 contains 16 residues. V was trimmed by 0 bases and J by 0 bases, leaving 11 bases between them. The CDR3 is CASSLAQGNLNTEAFF. CDR3 nucleotide sequence: TGTGCCAGCAGCTTAGCCCAGGGGAACTTGAACACTGAAGCTTTCTTT.

On this clone: Other DNA sequences in this sample translate to the same CDR3. The chain joins TRBV19 to TRBJ1-2, with 7 bases that match TRBD1. This CDR3 has 14 amino acids. V was clipped by 4 bases and J by 3 bases; unmatched bases: 5. The germline V gene has CDR1 LNHDA and CDR2 SQIVND (reference sequence). CDR3 amino acids: CASSTLTGDYGYTF. The CDR3 coding sequence is TGTGCCAGTAGTACGCTCACAGGGGACTATGGCTACACCTTC.

CDR3 protein: CASSVDMRAPNGYTF. The CDR3 nucleotides read TGTGCCAGCAGCGTAGACATGAGGGCTCCTAATGGCTACACCTTC. This rearrangement joins TRBV9 to TRBJ1-2; D remains ambiguous. V was shortened by 0 bases and J by 6 bases, with 15 bases between the two germline ends. The germline gives CDR1 SGDLS, CDR2 YYNGEE. This CDR3 region has 15 residues.

The rearrangement joins TRBV7-6 to TRBJ2-1; D is undetermined. V lost 1 base to trimming and J lost 7 bases, with 14 bases between them. Germline V gene data show CDR1 as SGHVS and CDR2 as FNYEAQ. The CDR3 loop spans 15 amino acids. The CDR3 region is CASSLVRSTWNEQFF. The CDR3 DNA sequence: TGTGCCAGCAGCTTAGTGAGGTCTACCTGGAATGAGCAGTTCTTC. The whole variable domain, remainder taken from reference TRBV7-6 and TRBJ2-1, is GAGVSQSPRYKVTKRGQDVALRCDPISGHVSLYWYRQALGQGPEFLTYFNYEAQQDKSGLPNDRFSAERPEGSISTLTIQRTEQRDSAMYRCASSLVRSTWNEQFFGPGTRLTVL.

This rearrangement joins TRBV6-1 to TRBJ1-1, with D unclear. There are 13 residues in the CDR3. Trimming shortened V by 2 bases and J by 7 bases, and 11 bases separated the two germline ends. The germline V gene encodes CDR1 MNHNS and CDR2 SASEGT. This CDR3 reads CASSELGTVEAFF. In DNA form, the CDR3 reads TGTGCCAGCAGTGAATTAGGAACAGTTGAAGCTTTCTTT.

This chain uses TRBV5-1 with TRBJ2-1, with a weak D call TRBD1 (6 bases). CDR1 and CDR2 from the germline V gene are SGHRS and YFSETQ. V lost 2 bases and J lost 0, with 12 bases in between. The CDR3 extends over 16 amino acids. CDR3 in DNA: TGCGCCAGCAGCTTTAACAGGGCGAGCTCCTACAATGAGCAGTTCTTC. Protein product: CASSFNRASSYNEQFF.

The V call is TRBV5-4, the J call TRBJ1-2; maybe TRBD1 (5 bases). V was trimmed by 0 bases and J by 4 bases, leaving 10 bases between them. This CDR3 region has 14 residues. The germline CDR1 and CDR2 sequences are SGHNT and YYREEE (reference sequence). DNA for the CDR3: TGTGCCAGCAGCTTGGCGCAGGGTAGCTATGGCTACACCTTC. Protein product: CASSLAQGSYGYTF.

This clone has just one count. The V gene is TRBV5-1, the J gene TRBJ2-1, with 9 bases matching TRBD2. Losses at the gene ends were 4 bases for V and 7 bases for J; bases not matched to a gene: 9. The CDR3 is 15 residues long. The germline V gene encodes CDR1 SGHRS and CDR2 YFSETQ. DNA of the CDR3: TGCGCCAGCAGCCTGGCGGCTAGCGGGGTGAATGAGCAGTTCTTC. It translates to CASSLAASGVNEQFF.

V is TRBV24-1 and J is TRBJ2-3, with 10 bases matching TRBD2. Looked up from germline, CDR1 is KGHDR and CDR2 is SFDVKD. This CDR3 is built from 15 residues. J lost 4 bases, V lost 4 bases, and 4 bases had no gene match. Written as DNA, the CDR3 is TGTGCCACCAGTGACGCGAGCGGGGGGGCAGATACGCAGTATTTT. This codes for CATSDASGGADTQYF.

The CDR3 is CASSMRQRLSVGYTF. The DNA for the CDR3 is TGTGCCAGTAGTATGAGACAGAGACTGTCTGTGGGCTACACCTTC. V usage is TRBV19 and J usage is TRBJ1-2; tentative D call: TRBD1 (5 bases). Trimming took off 3 bases at V and 8 bases at J, with 19 bases between the two ends. Germline V gene data show CDR1 as LNHDA and CDR2 as SQIVND (reference sequence). The CDR3 extends over 15 amino acids.

Only one count was recorded for this clone. The rearrangement joins TRBV9 to TRBJ2-1; 7 bases align to TRBD1. This CDR3 has 15 amino acids. V was pared by 4 bases and J by 1 base, with 5 bases of the junction left unmatched. CDR1 and CDR2 from the germline V gene are SGDLS and YYNGEE. CDR3 residues: CASSFGTASYNEQFF. In DNA form, the CDR3 reads TGTGCCAGCAGCTTTGGGACAGCGTCCTACAATGAGCAGTTCTTC.